This entry is about one T cell receptor (beta chain). The antigen remains undetermined. The germline V gene encodes CDR1 MRHNA and CDR2 SNTAGT. Trimming took off 3 bases at V and 1 base at J, with 11 bases between the two ends. The CDR3 is 15 residues long. This record comes from a study of T cell responses to AZD1222 COVID-19 vaccine. Study results and caveats: Vaccine-associated CD4 TCRs spanned spike, dominant at 160-218 and 743-854. Rises in breadth and depth of Spike-specific TCRs came after two AZD1222 doses. Nearly half of spike-specific TCRs reportedly go after variant regions that carry no mutations.

Sequencing was performed with immunoSEQ multiplex PCR; in TCRdb, only in-frame clones are kept and a portion is missing. Of more than 110,000 clones listed, 92% are singletons. The sequencing here drew on peripheral blood, taken on day 0 of AZD1222 vaccination. This receptor was taken from an adult in good health. The gene calls are TRBV6-4 and TRBJ2-3; D is unclear. The CDR3 sequence: CASSEGEVGTDTQYF. CDR3 DNA: TGTGCCAGCAGTGAAGGAGAGGTCGGCACAGATACGCAGTATTTT.